These 22 T cell receptor beta chains were all obtained from the same sample, sequenced in a study of blood T cell repertoires in COVID-19. The protocol was immunoSEQ multiplex PCR, while the TCRdb copy is restricted to in-frame clones and leaves out a portion. This sample yields 150,000 to 200,000 clones, of which approximately 90% are seen a single time; roughly 2.1% belongs to the top ten. The sequencing sample was made of peripheral blood. Receptors originate from a man aged 18 to 30 with acute or convalescent COVID-19.

The sample holds one count of this clone. CDR3 bases: TGCGCCAGCAGCTTGAGCGACCAGGAGGGTGGCTACACCTTC. This sequence encodes CASSLSDQEGGYTF. The chain uses TRBV5-1 and TRBJ1-2; no clear D. Germline V gene sequence: CDR1 SGHRS, CDR2 YFSETQ. V dropped 1 base and J dropped 7 bases, with 14 bases sitting between them. This CDR3 has 14 residues.

The V call is TRBV12-3 or TRBV12-4, the J call TRBJ1-2; D gene uncertain. Deletions cut 6 bases from V and 5 bases from J, with 10 bases between. The length of the CDR3 is 12 residues. In DNA form, the CDR3 reads TGTGCCAGCAGCCCATCCGGGTATGGCTACACCTTC. Translated, it gives CASSPSGYGYTF.

The chain couples TRBV28 to TRBJ1-1; D gene ambiguous. V lost 5 bases and J 4 bases, leaving 17 bases between the germline ends. The CDR3 is 15 amino acids. Germline V gene data show CDR1 as MDHEN and CDR2 as SYDVKM. The CDR3, as DNA: TGTGCCAGCAGTACCCCTGAGGGCTCAGGCACTGAAGCTTTCTTT. It specifies CASSTPEGSGTEAFF.

The sample holds one count of this clone. This chain uses TRBV5-1 with TRBJ1-2, with TRBD1 matching 7 bases. Losses at the gene ends were 3 bases for V and 2 bases for J; bases not matched to a gene: 1. The length of the CDR3 is 13 residues. Germline V gene data show CDR1 as SGHRS and CDR2 as YFSETQ. Here the CDR3 reads CASSWGQNYGYTF. CDR3 bases: TGCGCCAGCAGCTGGGGACAGAACTATGGCTACACCTTC.

The V and J genes are TRBV5-1 and TRBJ1-1, with unresolved D. Looked up from germline, CDR1 is SGHRS and CDR2 is YFSETQ. V shed 0 bases and J shed 0 bases, with 9 bases lying between them. The CDR3 extends over 15 amino acids. The CDR3 protein is CASSLGGQMNTEAFF. The CDR3 nucleotides read TGCGCCAGCAGCTTGGGTGGGCAAATGAACACTGAAGCTTTCTTT.

The table lists this clone with a count of one. Other DNA sequences from this sample encode an identical CDR3 as well. The chain recombines TRBV24-1 with TRBJ2-1, with 13 bases that match TRBD2. This CDR3 contains 18 residues. Losses at the gene ends were 2 bases for V and 3 bases for J; bases not matched to a gene: 6. Germline assignment: CDR1 KGHDR and CDR2 SFDVKD. The CDR3 nucleotides are TGTGCCACCAGTGATTCAACTAGCGGGAGGGCCGGCTACAATGAGCAGTTCTTC. Its protein product is CATSDSTSGRAGYNEQFF.

This clone appeared a single time. The chain links TRBV27 to TRBJ1-2; possible D gene TRBD1, 5 bases. Trimming removed 6 bases at V and 4 bases at J, with 12 bases between. The length of the CDR3 is 13 residues. Germline CDR1 reads MNHEY; CDR2 reads SMNVEV (reference sequence). CDR3 DNA: TGTGCCAGCAGCGCGACAGCCACCTATGGCTACACCTTC. It is translated as CASSATATYGYTF.

This chain links TRBV14 with TRBJ1-1; no definite D call. The CDR3 contains 13 residues. Looked up from germline, CDR1 is SGHDN and CDR2 is FVKESK. Trimming took off 1 base at V and 1 base at J, with 4 bases between the two ends. CDR3 in DNA: TGTGCCAGCAGCCAAGGACAGAACACTGAAGCTTTCTTT. The encoded protein is CASSQGQNTEAFF.

The chain is built from TRBV19 and TRBJ1-2; the D is unclear. The germline V gene encodes CDR1 LNHDA and CDR2 SQIVND (reference sequence). Trimming removed 5 bases at V and 3 bases at J, with 13 bases between. The CDR3 length is 14 residues. The CDR3 reads CASSLPGIYYGYTF. For the CDR3, the DNA is TGTGCCAGTAGTCTACCCGGGATCTACTATGGCTACACCTTC.

The chain recombines TRBV30 with TRBJ1-1; possibly TRBD1 for D (5 bases). Trimming removed 3 bases at V and 3 bases at J, with 14 bases between. The CDR3 spans 14 residues. Germline values: CDR1 GTSNPN, CDR2 SVGIG (reference sequence). CDR3 nucleotides: TGTGCCTGGAGACAGCAGGGCAGGGACACTGAAGCTTTCTTT. Residues: CAWRQQGRDTEAFF.

This clone was recorded once. The rearrangement links TRBV19 to TRBJ1-5, with 12 bases that match TRBD1. Germline lookup yields CDR1 LNHDA and CDR2 SQIVND (reference sequence). V gave up 3 bases and J gave up 16 bases; unmatched junction bases: 10. The length of the CDR3 is 14 residues. CDR3 DNA sequence: TGTGCCAGTAGTATTGGGGACAGGGGGCGGCTACAACATTTT. The encoded protein is CASSIGDRGRLQHF.

J is TRBJ1-1 and V is TRBV7-9, with 8 bases lining up with TRBD1. The CDR3 length is 13 residues. V was clipped by 5 bases and J by 4 bases; unmatched bases: 3. The V gene's germline CDR1 is SEHNR and CDR2 FQNEAQ (reference sequence). The CDR3 spells CASSVQGGTEAFF. The CDR3 region has the DNA TGTGCCAGCAGCGTACAGGGGGGCACTGAAGCTTTCTTT.

This chain joins TRBV24-1 and TRBJ2-1, with 14 bases identical to TRBD2. The length of the CDR3 is 21 residues. CDR1 is KGHDR and CDR2 is SFDVKD in the germline V gene. J gave up 7 bases and V 5 bases, and 21 bases lay outside the gene matches. The CDR3 region is CATSGGKTVGTSGSWLNEQFF. Here the CDR3 DNA reads TGTGCCACCAGTGGGGGTAAGACCGTCGGGACTAGCGGGAGTTGGTTGAATGAGCAGTTCTTC.

CDR3 region: CASRDTSTNEKLFF. CDR3 DNA: TGTGCCAGTAGGGACACCTCAACTAATGAAAAACTGTTTTTT. The chain carries TRBV19 and TRBJ1-4; the D gene is possibly TRBD1 (5 bases). CDR3 size: 14 residues. V lost 6 bases and J lost 0, with 8 bases in between. Germline V gene lookup returns CDR1 LNHDA and CDR2 SQIVND (reference sequence). Filled out from reference TRBV19 and TRBJ1-4, the complete variable domain reads DGGITQSPKYLFRKEGQNVTLSCEQNLNHDAMYWYRQDPGQGLRLIYYSQIVNDFQKGDIAEGYSVSREKKESFPLTVTSAQKNPTAFYLCASRDTSTNEKLFFGSGTQLSVL.

The sample holds one count of this clone. The genes are TRBV6-5 and TRBJ1-3; D is possibly TRBD1 (5 bases). There are 12 residues in the CDR3. Germline V CDR1 and CDR2: MNHEY, SVGAGI. V dropped 8 bases and J dropped 4 bases, with 9 bases sitting between them. The CDR3 here is CASDPGGNTIYF. The CDR3 DNA reads TGTGCCAGCGACCCAGGGGGAAACACCATATATTTT.

CDR3 amino acids: CASSVRPRLALYNEQFF. The CDR3 DNA reads as TGTGCCAGCAGTGTAAGGCCCAGACTAGCGCTCTACAATGAGCAGTTCTTC. V usage is TRBV25-1 and J usage is TRBJ2-1, with 8 bases identical to TRBD2. Germline CDR1 and CDR2: MGHDK and SYGVNS. Losses at the gene ends were 4 bases for V and 3 bases for J; bases not matched to a gene: 11. This CDR3 is 17 amino acids long.

In this sample, this clone turned up once. The chain carries TRBV5-4 and TRBJ2-3, with a weak D call TRBD1 (5 bases). The V end lost 1 base, the J end lost 0 bases, and 9 bases lay between the germline ends. This CDR3 region has 15 residues. Germline V gives CDR1 SGHNT, CDR2 YYREEE (reference sequence). CDR3 bases: TGTGCCAGCAGCTTGCGGGCAGGGAGCACAGATACGCAGTATTTT. This sequence encodes CASSLRAGSTDTQYF.

In its sample, this clone was seen once. The genes are TRBV5-1 and TRBJ1-4; 7 bases align to TRBD1. The CDR3 is made up of 17 amino acids. CDR1 is SGHRS, CDR2 YFSETQ, per germline. J lost 3 bases, V lost 1 base, and 9 bases had no gene match. CDR3 nucleotides: TGCGCCAGCAGCTTGTATGGCAGGGACAGACCTAATGAAAAACTGTTTTTT. This codes for CASSLYGRDRPNEKLFF.

This rearrangement joins TRBV25-1 to TRBJ2-7; TRBD1 matches 9 bases. The CDR3 has 16 residues. CDR1 MGHDK and CDR2 SYGVNS come from the germline V gene. V was pared by 8 bases and J by 7 bases, with 18 bases of the junction left unmatched. The CDR3: CASGIIDPGQGVEQYF. In DNA form, the CDR3 reads TGTGCCAGCGGTATCATCGATCCGGGACAGGGAGTGGAGCAGTACTTC.

The V call is TRBV15, the J call TRBJ1-2; 7 bases agree with TRBD1. Germline CDR1 reads LNHNV; CDR2 reads YYDKDF (reference sequence). J lost 3 bases, V lost 5 bases, and 3 bases had no gene match. The CDR3 consists of 13 residues. The DNA of the CDR3 is TGTGCCACCAGCGACGGGACAGACTATGGCTACACCTTC. Translation: CATSDGTDYGYTF. The entire variable domain, with the rest obtained from reference TRBV15 and TRBJ1-2, is as follows: DAMVIQNPRYQVTQFGKPVTLSCSQTLNHNVMYWYQQKSSQAPKLLFHYYDKDFNNEADTPDNFQSRRPNTSFCFLDIRSPGLGDTAMYLCATSDGTDYGYTFGSGTRLTVV.

V usage is TRBV6-2 or TRBV6-3 and J usage is TRBJ1-5; D might be TRBD1 (6 bases). This CDR3 region has 18 residues. The ends were cut back, 5 bases at V and 0 bases at J, with 20 bases in the middle. CDR1 is MNHEY and CDR2 is SVGEGT in the germline V gene. The CDR3 here is CASSPTGWDGASNQPQHF. For the CDR3, the DNA is TGTGCCAGCAGTCCCACAGGGTGGGATGGAGCTAGCAATCAGCCCCAGCATTTT.

The chain employs TRBV7-2 and TRBJ1-2; TRBD1 aligns across 7 bases. The CDR3 runs to 15 residues. Trimming took 1 base from V and 6 from J; bases not matched to a gene: 8. Looked up from germline, CDR1 is SGHTA and CDR2 is FQGNSA. CDR3 coding DNA: TGTGCCAGCAGCTTAGTAGGGGGCGCTTCAAATGGCTACACCTTC. Translated: CASSLVGGASNGYTF. Full variable domain (remainder filled in from reference TRBV7-2 and TRBJ1-2): GAGVSQSPSNKVTEKGKDVELRCDPISGHTALYWYRQSLGQGLEFLIYFQGNSAPDKSGLPSDRFSAERTGGSVSTLTIQRTQQEDSAVYLCASSLVGGASNGYTFGSGTRLTVV.